The clone carrying this T cell receptor beta chain was recorded a few times. This sample was included in a study of T-cell reconstitution after alpha-beta-depleted transplantation in children. The CDR3 has 16 residues. The ends lost 4 bases at V and 8 bases at J; junction bases unmatched: 13. CDR1 and CDR2 from the germline V gene are LGHDT and YNNKEL (reference sequence). A library of TCRbeta sequences, prepared with unique molecular identifiers, was generated. TCRdb redid the calling of the PCR reads with MiXCR, one entry per CDR3 protein. The sample includes a few hundred thousand distinct CDR3 sequences, 10% of them seen just once.

The TCR sequence derives from a human donor who donated a stem cell graft to a child with acute lymphoblastic leukemia. The starting material was PBMCs from the stem cell graft donor, obtained from the stem cell graft. The gene calls are TRBV3-1 and TRBJ2-1, with 8 bases aligning to TRBD2. This CDR3 reads CASSPERREVIDEQFF. The CDR3 DNA follows: TGTGCCAGCAGCCCCGAAAGGCGGGAGGTTATCGATGAGCAGTTCTTC.